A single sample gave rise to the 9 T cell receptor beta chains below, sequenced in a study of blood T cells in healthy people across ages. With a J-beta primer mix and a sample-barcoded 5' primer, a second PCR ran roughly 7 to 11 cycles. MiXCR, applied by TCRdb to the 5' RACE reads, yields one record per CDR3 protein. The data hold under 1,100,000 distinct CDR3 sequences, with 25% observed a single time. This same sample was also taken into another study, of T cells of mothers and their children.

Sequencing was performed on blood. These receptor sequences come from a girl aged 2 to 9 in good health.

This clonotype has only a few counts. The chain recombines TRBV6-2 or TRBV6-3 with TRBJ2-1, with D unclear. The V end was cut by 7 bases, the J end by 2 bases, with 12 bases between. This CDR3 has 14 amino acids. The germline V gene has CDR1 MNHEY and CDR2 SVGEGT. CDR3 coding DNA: TGTGCCAGCATGAAAGGATTGACCTACAATGAGCAGTTCTTC. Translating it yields CASMKGLTYNEQFF.

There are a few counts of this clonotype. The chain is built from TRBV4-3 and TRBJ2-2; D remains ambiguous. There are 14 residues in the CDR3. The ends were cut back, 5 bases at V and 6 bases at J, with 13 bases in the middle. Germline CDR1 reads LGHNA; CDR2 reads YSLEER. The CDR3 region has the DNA TGCGCCAGCAGCACAAAGGAAGGCTCCGGGGAGCTGTTTTTT. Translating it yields CASSTKEGSGELFF.

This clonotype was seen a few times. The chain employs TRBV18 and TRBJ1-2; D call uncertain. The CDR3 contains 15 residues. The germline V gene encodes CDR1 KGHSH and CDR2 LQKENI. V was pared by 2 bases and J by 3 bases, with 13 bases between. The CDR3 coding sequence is TGTGCCAGCTCACCAAGAACAGCCGACCACTATGGCTACACCTTC. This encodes CASSPRTADHYGYTF.

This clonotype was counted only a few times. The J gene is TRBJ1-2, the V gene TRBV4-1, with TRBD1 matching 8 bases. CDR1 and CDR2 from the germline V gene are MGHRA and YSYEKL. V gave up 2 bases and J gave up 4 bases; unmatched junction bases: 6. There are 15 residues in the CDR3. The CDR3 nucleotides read TGCGCCAGCAGCCAAAAGGGACAGGAGTTCTATGGCTACACCTTC. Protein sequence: CASSQKGQEFYGYTF.

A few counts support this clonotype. CDR3 DNA: TGTGCCAGCAGCCAAGAGAGGCAGTGGGGCACCGGGGAGCTGTTTTTT. Its protein product is CASSQERQWGTGELFF. This chain uses TRBV4-2 with TRBJ2-2, with no clear D. Between the trimmed V and J ends, which lost 0 bases and 4 bases, there was a span of 12 bases. This CDR3 spans 16 amino acids. CDR1 and CDR2 from the germline V gene are LGHNA and YNFKEQ.

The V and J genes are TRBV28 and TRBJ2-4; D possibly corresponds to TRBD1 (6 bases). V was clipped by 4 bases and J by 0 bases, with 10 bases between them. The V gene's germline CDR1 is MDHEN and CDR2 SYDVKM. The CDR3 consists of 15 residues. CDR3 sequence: CASSSGQSAKNIQYF. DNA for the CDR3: TGTGCCAGCAGTTCTGGACAGTCAGCCAAAAACATTCAGTACTTC.

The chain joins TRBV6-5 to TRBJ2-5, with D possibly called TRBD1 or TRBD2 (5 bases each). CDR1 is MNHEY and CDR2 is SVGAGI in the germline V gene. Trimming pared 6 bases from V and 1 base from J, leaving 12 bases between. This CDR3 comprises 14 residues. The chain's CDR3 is CASRNGAVQETQYF. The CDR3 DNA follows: TGTGCCAGCAGAAACGGGGCGGTCCAAGAGACCCAGTACTTC.

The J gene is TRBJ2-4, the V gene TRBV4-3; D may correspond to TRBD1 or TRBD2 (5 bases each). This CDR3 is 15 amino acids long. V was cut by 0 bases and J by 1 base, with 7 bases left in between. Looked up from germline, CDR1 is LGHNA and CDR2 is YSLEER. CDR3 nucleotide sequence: TGCGCCAGCAGCCAAGATTGGGGGGCCAAAAACATTCAGTACTTC. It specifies CASSQDWGAKNIQYF.

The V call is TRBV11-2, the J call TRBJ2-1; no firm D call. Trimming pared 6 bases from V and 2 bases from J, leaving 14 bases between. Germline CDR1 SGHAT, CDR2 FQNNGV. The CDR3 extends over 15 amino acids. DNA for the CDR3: TGTGCCAGCAGTTTTAACCCGGTTGCCTACAATGAGCAGTTCTTC. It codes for CASSFNPVAYNEQFF.